These T cell receptor beta chains were read from a single sample in a study of blood T cells in healthy people across ages. TCRdb itself ran the 5' RACE reads through MiXCR, one entry per CDR3 protein. This table has about 680,000 distinct CDR3 sequences, approximately 50% appearing once. The material sequenced was blood. These receptors all come from a woman aged 55-69 years in good health. CDR3s include the opening cysteine and the closing phenylalanine or tryptophan. The order of the fields is D gene, J gene, clone size, V gene, CDR3 protein, CDR3 DNA. A D gene is named only where the DNA matches it firmly. The size of a clone is reported for some rows only, either as once, few or many, or as a class for expanded clones.

d_call: -; j_call: TRBJ2-2; clone_size: few; v_call: TRBV24-1; cdr3_aa: CATSDWSGASTGELFF; cdr3_nt: TGTGCCACCAGTGATTGGTCAGGGGCCTCGACCGGGGAGCTGTTTTTT
d_call: -; j_call: TRBJ2-7; clone_size: -; v_call: TRBV28; cdr3_aa: CASNRQDSYEQYF; cdr3_nt: TGTGCCAGCAATCGACAAGACTCCTACGAGCAGTACTTC
d_call: -; j_call: TRBJ1-5; clone_size: few; v_call: TRBV29-1; cdr3_aa: CSVEDSGQPQHF; cdr3_nt: TGCAGCGTTGAAGATTCAGGTCAGCCCCAGCATTTT
d_call: TRBD1; j_call: TRBJ1-4; clone_size: -; v_call: TRBV12-3/TRBV12-4; cdr3_aa: CASSPGQINEKLFF; cdr3_nt: TGTGCCAGCAGTCCGGGACAGATTAATGAAAAACTGTTTTTT
d_call: -; j_call: TRBJ2-6; clone_size: few; v_call: TRBV2; cdr3_aa: CASSGTATSGANVLTF; cdr3_nt: TGTGCCAGCTCCGGGACGGCGACTTCTGGGGCCAACGTCCTGACTTTC
d_call: TRBD2; j_call: TRBJ2-1; clone_size: few; v_call: TRBV10-3; cdr3_aa: CAIRTSREGYNEQFF; cdr3_nt: TGTGCCATCAGGACATCGCGGGAGGGCTACAATGAGCAGTTCTTC
d_call: -; j_call: TRBJ2-3; clone_size: -; v_call: TRBV27; cdr3_aa: CASRPEGFYTDTQYF; cdr3_nt: TGTGCCAGCAGGCCCGAGGGGTTCTACACAGATACGCAGTATTTT
d_call: -; j_call: TRBJ2-7; clone_size: -; v_call: TRBV10-1; cdr3_aa: CASSEARPQVYEQYF; cdr3_nt: TGCGCCAGCAGTGAGGCCCGACCACAGGTCTACGAGCAGTACTTC
d_call: -; j_call: TRBJ2-7; clone_size: -; v_call: TRBV20-1; cdr3_aa: CSARDTGDYSYEQYF; cdr3_nt: TGCAGTGCTAGAGATACCGGGGATTACTCCTACGAGCAGTACTTC
d_call: -; j_call: TRBJ2-5; clone_size: -; v_call: TRBV6-2/TRBV6-3; cdr3_aa: CASSSPRPGETQYF; cdr3_nt: TGTGCCAGCAGTTCTCCGAGACCAGGGGAGACCCAGTACTTC
d_call: -; j_call: TRBJ2-5; clone_size: -; v_call: TRBV13; cdr3_aa: CAGSDNQETQYF; cdr3_nt: TGTGCCGGCAGCGACAACCAAGAGACCCAGTACTTC
d_call: TRBD2; j_call: TRBJ2-2; clone_size: -; v_call: TRBV10-3; cdr3_aa: CATAGGSMFSGELFF; cdr3_nt: TGTGCCACGGCGGGCGGGAGTATGTTCTCCGGGGAGCTGTTTTTT
d_call: -; j_call: TRBJ2-3; clone_size: -; v_call: TRBV7-3; cdr3_aa: CASSSGHGADTQYF; cdr3_nt: TGTGCCAGCAGCTCTGGACACGGAGCAGATACGCAGTATTTT
d_call: -; j_call: TRBJ2-7; clone_size: -; v_call: TRBV10-3; cdr3_aa: CAISETGDSNEQYF; cdr3_nt: TGTGCCATCAGTGAGACCGGGGACTCCAACGAGCAGTACTTC
d_call: TRBD1; j_call: TRBJ2-7; clone_size: many; v_call: TRBV12-3/TRBV12-4; cdr3_aa: CASSHDREYEQYF; cdr3_nt: TGTGCCAGCAGTCACGACAGGGAGTACGAGCAGTACTTC
d_call: -; j_call: TRBJ2-4; clone_size: once; v_call: TRBV6-5; cdr3_aa: CASNQLDRIQYF; cdr3_nt: TGTGCCAGCAATCAACTAGATAGGATTCAGTACTTC
d_call: TRBD1; j_call: TRBJ2-7; clone_size: few; v_call: TRBV5-1; cdr3_aa: CASSLFSGGEGEQYF; cdr3_nt: TGCGCCAGCAGCTTGTTTTCAGGGGGCGAGGGCGAGCAGTACTTC
d_call: -; j_call: TRBJ2-1; clone_size: -; v_call: TRBV7-9; cdr3_aa: CASSLGGVTYNEQFF; cdr3_nt: TGTGCCAGCAGCTTAGGAGGGGTTACCTACAATGAGCAGTTCTTC
d_call: TRBD1; j_call: TRBJ2-1; clone_size: -; v_call: TRBV6-2/TRBV6-3; cdr3_aa: CASSYPTGSPLWTQFF; cdr3_nt: TGTGCCAGCAGTTACCCGACAGGGTCGCCTCTGTGGACCCAGTTCTTC
d_call: -; j_call: TRBJ1-2; clone_size: once; v_call: TRBV4-2; cdr3_aa: CASRRARGGYTF; cdr3_nt: TGTGCCAGCCGACGCGCCAGGGGTGGCTACACCTTC
d_call: -; j_call: TRBJ2-7; clone_size: few; v_call: TRBV7-3; cdr3_aa: CASSTLPEQYF; cdr3_nt: TGTGCCAGCAGCACGTTACCCGAGCAGTACTTC
d_call: TRBD2; j_call: TRBJ2-5; clone_size: -; v_call: TRBV7-2; cdr3_aa: CASSPLAGGGNEQYF; cdr3_nt: TGTGCCAGCAGCCCACTAGCGGGAGGGGGCAATGAGCAGTACTTC
d_call: -; j_call: TRBJ2-3; clone_size: few; v_call: TRBV4-2; cdr3_aa: CASSPQPTGDTDTQYF; cdr3_nt: TGTGCCAGCAGCCCTCAGCCGACAGGAGACACAGATACGCAGTATTTT
d_call: TRBD1; j_call: TRBJ1-1; clone_size: -; v_call: TRBV6-5; cdr3_aa: CASSYPPDWTGKVGSTEAFF; cdr3_nt: TGTGCCAGCAGTTACCCCCCGGATTGGACAGGGAAAGTTGGGAGCACTGAAGCTTTCTTT
d_call: TRBD2; j_call: TRBJ2-5; clone_size: -; v_call: TRBV20-1; cdr3_aa: CSARDGGLVVDEQYF; cdr3_nt: TGCAGTGCTAGAGATGGAGGACTAGTAGTCGATGAGCAGTACTTC
d_call: TRBD1; j_call: TRBJ2-3; clone_size: -; v_call: TRBV6-6; cdr3_aa: CASTPNRGRSTDTQYF; cdr3_nt: TGTGCCAGCACCCCCAACAGGGGTCGTAGCACAGATACGCAGTATTTT